This T cell receptor (beta chain) was found in a study of cytomegalovirus exposure and HLA in healthy donors (dated by TCRdb to about 2017). Background on the whole study: According to an earlier analysis of a few hundred of the donors, about 179 million T cells yielded over 90 million unique TCR beta sequences and 276 Gb of sequence data. Of the roughly 430 genotyped donors, roughly 80% fell in the genetic ancestry cluster associated with self-reported Caucasian donors. A later genetic analysis used genome-wide SNP genotypes for about 60% of the roughly 700 donors, treating that subset as a discovery cohort. The later analysis used no new phenotypic data to find candidate immune exposures, relying instead on TCR beta sequences and their occurrence across donors. Every discovery cohort repertoire had been produced on one sequencing platform. An early release that covered some 630 HLA-typed donors contained about 300 gigabases of sequencing data and around 80 million unique TCR sequences. Roughly five DR-DQ haplotypes were handled as single units for association and clustering, since linkage in the cohort was strong. In an earlier analysis of roughly 540 of the donors, high-throughput TCR beta sequencing was used to judge whether each TCR beta V gene segment behaved as functional or pseudogenic. The study used immunosequencing to profile the T cell repertoires of several hundred subjects and linked those repertoires to cytomegalovirus serostatus. Along with the approximately 650-subject first cohort, a separate validation cohort of roughly 110 different subjects was used. Donor age, sex, ethnicity and CMV serostatus were compiled alongside the repertoire data. The study was designed to test whether signatures of past pathogen exposure could be identified by cataloging public T cell receptors. Across some 400 genotyped donors of the cohort, an average of roughly 250,000 unique TCR beta nucleotide sequences per donor were sequenced, and roughly 20% of those sequences were non-productive. Typing coverage differed by locus: A, B, C, DRB1 and DQB1 were typed in roughly 629-640 donors, DQA1 in 522, DPA1 in around 580, and DPB1 in just under 490. High-throughput TCR immunosequencing, statistical association of individual TCRs with disease status, and machine learning were combined to predict cytomegalovirus infection status. A later analysis re-examined previously published TCR beta repertoires from more than 550 donors and added high-resolution HLA genotyping to investigate patterns of TCR occurrence. Both class I and class II loci were covered by HLA typing, at four-digit resolution.

The research as a whole found: Most CMV-associated TCR beta chains appeared to be HLA-restricted in a later analysis, and the HLA associations seemed to be driven largely by CMV exposure. A later analysis associated 16,951 TCR beta sequences with specific HLA alleles at a false discovery rate of 0.05. An association between a missense DCLRE1C variant and V-gene and J-gene trimming of TCR beta chains was found in a later genetic analysis and replicated in an independent cohort. According to a later analysis, TCR association rates differed among HLA loci, with DRB1 alleles showing the most associated TCRs and HLA-C alleles showing the fewest. According to a later genetic analysis, donors in an Asian-associated ancestry cluster had fewer N-insertions in productive TCRs than the approximately 630-donor mean. Across donors, most TCR sequences were observed very rarely, whereas some public TCRs were present in many individuals. The 87-base-pair reads could not distinguish some IMGT-functional V segments, including TRBV6-2 and TRBV6-3, so those segments were excluded. A cluster of highly shared sequence variants was judged likely to be a technical artifact of the sequencing pipeline. The study gave a list of about 150 TCR beta chains associated with cytomegalovirus. Presence/absence analyses assumed roughly uniform sequencing depth across donors, an assumption that may not hold. In a later analysis, HLA-associated TCR beta chains showed more clonal expansion and lower generation probabilities than non-associated chains that were equally common. Because counts were too low, about 15 rarely observed V segments, including chromosome 9 orphons, were left out of the earlier analysis of 587 of the donors. A later analysis reported that several top co-occurrence clusters appeared linked to parvovirus B19, influenza, CMV and Epstein-Barr virus. Because some donors lacked HLA typing at each locus, the association tests relied only on the typed subset. The cohort was sequenced for TCR beta chains only, and without alpha or paired-chain data the features that could be detected were limited. When HLA alleles, especially DR and DQ, strongly co-occurred, TCR associations were difficult to assign to individual alleles. For the cohort, immune exposure information was limited to CMV serostatus. Three of the identified cytomegalovirus-associated TCR beta chains were confirmed in vitro to be specific for cytomegalovirus antigens. In an earlier analysis of about 600 of the donors, most TCR beta V segments appeared in productive rearrangements about 87% or about 30% of the time, broadly matching IMGT annotations. A further reported finding was that TCR beta sequences accurately predicted the HLA-A and HLA-B alleles for most subjects in the first cohort. The authors suggested that the approach could potentially be extended to other disease states and immunological phenotypes. Correlated functional status among segregating V segments might be attributable to linkage disequilibrium, but an unknown experimental factor could not be ruled out. Cytomegalovirus status was reported to be diagnosed by the classifier with high specificity and sensitivity in both the original and validation cohorts.

Based on the germline V gene (reference sequence), the CDR1 and CDR2 sequences are SGHKS and YYEKEE. V and J lose 5 bases and 0 bases, and a span of 15 bases separates them. Taken from cysteine to phenylalanine, the CDR3 has 15 residues. Of the read, only the CDR3 DNA is kept; its 45 bases are in frame from base 1. To note about this clone: Which antigen it targets is not known. Per-base quality was not reported, and no clone a single base away is much larger than it.

The library came from the immunoSEQ multiplex PCR assay. For the multiplex PCR, a mixture combining 60 forward primers for TCR Vbeta segments and 13 reverse primers for TCR Jbeta segments was used. The CDR3 region of rearranged TCR beta genes was amplified from genomic DNA by a multiplex PCR assay. Amplified TCR beta libraries were sequenced as 87-base-pair reads on the Illumina HiSeq System. The authors' pipeline ran thus. A later analysis counted tens of millions of unique TCR beta chains across the 666 repertoires, and 9.5 million to 11 million of these chains were shared by at least two donors. Raw reads were error-corrected and collapsed into unique sequences by a nearest-neighbor algorithm in which closely related sequences were merged to remove PCR and sequencing errors. V, D and J gene segments were assigned by aligning CDR3 sequences to IMGT reference sequences. For a sequence to be retained, a match of at least six nucleotides was required to both a V gene segment and a J gene segment. Rearrangements were classified as productive when the CDR3 lacked stop codons and remained in frame with V and J, and all other rearrangements were classified as non-productive. Following IMGT convention, CDR3 was defined as the stretch from the second conserved V-encoded cysteine to the conserved J-encoded phenylalanine. Sequences without an unambiguous match to a single V gene segment were excluded from the earlier analysis of over 500 of the donors. An earlier analysis of 587 of the donors called V segments functional above 56.7% productive rearrangements and segregating when the between-donor standard deviation exceeded 5%. A statistical classification framework was developed to diagnose cytomegalovirus status using the catalog of TCR beta chain sequences. A later analysis assigned V and J genes by comparing TCR nucleotide sequences with IMGT/GENE-DB human TR gene sequences. A later analysis assigned CDR3 sequences and most-parsimonious VDJ recombination scenarios with the TCRdist pipeline. A later analysis defined each TCR beta chain by its CDR3 amino acid sequence plus V-gene family, and excluded reads lacking a unique V-gene family. To address suspected cross-contamination and a sequencing artifact, a later analysis removed roughly 640 highly shared, low-generation-probability nucleotide sequences. For each public chain, a later analysis derived a clonal expansion index from normalized ranks of inferred template counts within each repertoire. Generation probabilities in a later analysis came from a VDJ recombination model fitted to out-of-frame rearrangements, and those results were checked against IGoR. In a later analysis, hypergeometric tests were used to score TCR-TCR, TCR-HLA and TCR-CMV co-occurrence, with a repertoire-size bias correction applied to TCR pairs. In a later analysis, false discovery rates were estimated by permuting HLA or CMV assignments 20 times. In a later analysis, co-occurring TCRs were grouped using DBSCAN, with TCRdist sequence similarity added in when clustering inside HLA-allele-positive subsets. Repertoires with fewer than 30,000 or more than 120,000 public chains were left out of co-occurrence clustering, as were a few repertoires with anomalous nucleotide sharing. TCRdb carries this immuneACCESS record with in-frame sequences only. Its versions omit some clonotypes, under half of them owing to an unresolved V gene in the studies checked, with the rest unexplained. V and J calls and clone size are given by that table; D and trimming were obtained from the DNA. A total of around 120,000 clones appear in this sample, around three quarters of them only once. The ten largest clones capture 3% to 4% of the sample.

The cohort comprised 710 or so healthy bone marrow donors. Cohort members were all nominally healthy when sampled, although unrecorded immune exposures were likely present. The donor was CMV seronegative and was included in the group of a few hundred seronegative cohort members. Every donor gave a peripheral blood sample, and the peripheral blood mononuclear cells from that sample were used for TCR beta sequencing. The Qiagen DNeasy Blood Extraction Kit was used to extract genomic DNA from the blood cell samples. This sequence was found in a woman between 35 and 50 years old in good health and CMV-seronegative. Source material: PBMCs. The chain uses TRBV5-5 and TRBJ2-7, and perhaps TRBD2 as D gene, on 6 matching bases. This receptor has the CDR3 CASRRGGESSYEQYF. The nucleotide sequence reads TGTGCCAGCAGGAGGGGCGGGGAATCCTCCTACGAGCAGTACTTC. Where the CDR3 stops, the reference TRBV5-5 and TRBJ2-7 genes take over; the full variable domain is DAGVTQSPTHLIKTRGQQVTLRCSPISGHKSVSWYQQVLGQGPQFIFQYYEKEERGRGNFPDRFSARQFPNYSSELNVNALLLGDSALYLCASRRGGESSYEQYFGPGTRLTVT.